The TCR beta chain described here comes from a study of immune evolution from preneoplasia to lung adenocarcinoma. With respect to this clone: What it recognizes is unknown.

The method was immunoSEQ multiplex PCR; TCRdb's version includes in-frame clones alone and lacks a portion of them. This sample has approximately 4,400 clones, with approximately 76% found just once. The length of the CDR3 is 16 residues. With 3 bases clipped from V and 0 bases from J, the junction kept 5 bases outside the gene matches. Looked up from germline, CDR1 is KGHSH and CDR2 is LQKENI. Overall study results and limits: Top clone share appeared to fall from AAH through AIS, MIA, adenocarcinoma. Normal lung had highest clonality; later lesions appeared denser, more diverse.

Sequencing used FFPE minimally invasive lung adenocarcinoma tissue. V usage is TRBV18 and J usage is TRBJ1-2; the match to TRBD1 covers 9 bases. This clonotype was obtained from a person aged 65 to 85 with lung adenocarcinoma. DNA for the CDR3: TGTGCCAGCTCACCCCCGCGGGACAGGGCTAACTATGGCTACACCTTC. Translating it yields CASSPPRDRANYGYTF.